This TCR beta chain was found in a study of T cell responses to AZD1222 COVID-19 vaccine. Study-level results: Seropositive AZD1222 recipients at baseline numbered only 6 or 7. A rise in Spike-specific TCR breadth and depth followed two AZD1222 doses.

As concerns this clone: The antigen remains unidentified.

Libraries were prepared by immunoSEQ multiplex PCR; TCRdb keeps only in-frame clonotypes and omits some of them. This table has tens of thousands of clones, more than 65% appearing once. Germline CDR1 and CDR2: LNHDA and SQIVND (reference sequence). The CDR3 totals 13 residues. The J segment lost 5 bases and the V segment lost 7 bases, leaving 3 bases of the junction unmatched. V gene TRBV19 combines with J gene TRBJ2-1; TRBD2 matches at 9 bases. This TCR was recovered from an adult in good health. This specimen consisted of peripheral blood, obtained on day 0 of AZD1222 vaccination. The CDR3 loop reads CASTGTSNNEQFF. The CDR3 DNA is TGTGCCAGTACCGGGACTAGCAACAATGAGCAGTTCTTC.